The present T cell receptor beta chain was sequenced within a study of early T cells in non-severe SARS-CoV-2 infection. Overall study: The chains were unpaired, and the sequenced material was bulk RNA from unsorted whole blood. General study results and limits: Private and CD4 specificities were missed by VDJdb matching, which favored anti-spike CD8 responses.

Unique molecular identifiers were affixed to single, distinct cDNA molecules. Via MiXCR, TCRdb re-called the 5' RACE reads, giving one row per CDR3 protein. The data contain 60,000 or so distinct CDR3 sequences, more than 9% of them singletons. This clonotype has at least ten counts. The antigen remains unidentified. Looked up from germline, CDR1 is MGHRA and CDR2 is YSYEKL. V trimming: 0 bases; J trimming: 5 bases; junction bases outside the gene matches: 4. CDR3 length equals 16 residues. This clonotype was sampled from an adult who was a healthcare worker with PCR-confirmed SARS-CoV-2 infection or an uninfected control (not recorded which). This sequence joins TRBV4-1 and TRBJ1-6, with 7 bases fitting TRBD1. Sequencing was done on a sample of whole blood. This CDR3 is CASSQDGDSDNSPLHF. The CDR3 nucleotides are TGCGCCAGCAGCCAAGATGGGGACAGTGATAATTCACCCCTCCACTTT.